This record concerns one TCR beta chain sequence. The antigen remains undetermined. The data are from a study of naive and memory T cell subsets. Germline V CDR1 and CDR2: SGHTA, FQGNSA. V shed 5 bases and J 4 bases; nucleotides not matched to a gene: 8. CDR3 length: 17 amino acids. Study-wide points: TCR counts from RNA may reflect activation-linked expression changes. No ground truth validated the naive and memory repertoire findings. Naive and memory subsets had different power law exponents for TCR abundance.

CD8 T cells were positively selected from what remained after CD4 positive selection. Two oligonucleotides, mixed equimolar, formed the beta constant-region primer covering TRBC1 and TRBC2. MiXCR, run by TCRdb on the UMI-ligation and nested PCR reads, gives a single entry per CDR3 protein. This sample has 130,000 to 150,000 distinct CDR3 sequences, with 15% to 20% found just once. The clonotype comes from a human donor in good health. This chain joins TRBV7-2 and TRBJ2-3, with 14 bases lining up with TRBD2. Material for sequencing was naive CD4+ T cells from blood. The CDR3 loop reads CASSRRLAGGPSDTQYF. The CDR3 DNA sequence: TGTGCCAGCAGCCGACGACTAGCGGGAGGGCCCTCAGATACGCAGTATTTT.